What follows describes a single TCR beta chain. This specimen belongs to a study of blood T cell repertoires in COVID-19. At the level of the study: Acute-phase and convalescent COVID-19 samples originated in the United States, Italy and Spain. PBMCs, B-cell-depleted T cells, or T cells were the source of the cDNA or gDNA that made up the material.

Assignment of participants to cohorts was predicated upon participant-reported clinical history. Germline trimming cut 5 bases from V and 4 bases from J; bases unmatched to any gene: 6. The CDR3 covers 16 residues. Germline V gene lookup returns CDR1 SGHAT and CDR2 FQNNGV. The authors' processing: Cell counts per sample came from amplifying reference gene primers. The table came from immunoSEQ multiplex PCR; TCRdb's copy has only in-frame clones and leaves some out. For V, J and clone size, that table is used; D and trimming come from the DNA. The sample includes 230,000 or so clones, approximately 88% of them seen just once.

The TCR sequence derives from a woman aged 40 to 50 with acute COVID-19. Sequences were obtained from PBMCs or T cells enriched from blood (not recorded which). The rearrangement links TRBV11-2 to TRBJ1-6; 9 bases are a match to TRBD1. In DNA form, the CDR3 reads TGTGCCAGCAGCGCGGGACAGGGAAATTATAATTCACCCCTCCACTTT. It specifies CASSAGQGNYNSPLHF.